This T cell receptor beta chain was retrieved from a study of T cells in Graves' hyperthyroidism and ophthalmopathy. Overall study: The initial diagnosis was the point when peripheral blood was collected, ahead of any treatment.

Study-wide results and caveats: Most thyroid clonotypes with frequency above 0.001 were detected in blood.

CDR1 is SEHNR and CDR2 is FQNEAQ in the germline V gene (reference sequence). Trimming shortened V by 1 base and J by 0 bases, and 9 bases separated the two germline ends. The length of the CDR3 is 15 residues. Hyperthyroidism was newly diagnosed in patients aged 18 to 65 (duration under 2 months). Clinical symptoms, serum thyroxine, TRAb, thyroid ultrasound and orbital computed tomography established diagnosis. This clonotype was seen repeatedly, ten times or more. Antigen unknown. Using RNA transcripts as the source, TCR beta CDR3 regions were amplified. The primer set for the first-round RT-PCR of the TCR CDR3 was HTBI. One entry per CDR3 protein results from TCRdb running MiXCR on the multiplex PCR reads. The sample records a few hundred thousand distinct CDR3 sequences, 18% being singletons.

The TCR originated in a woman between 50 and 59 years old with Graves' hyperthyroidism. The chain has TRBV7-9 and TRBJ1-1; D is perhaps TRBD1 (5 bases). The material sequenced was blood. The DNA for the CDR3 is TGTGCCAGCAGCTTAGTCCAGGGCATGAACACTGAAGCTTTCTTT. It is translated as CASSLVQGMNTEAFF.